The clone carrying this TCR beta chain occurred once. These data belong to a study of blood T cell repertoires in COVID-19. Whole-study context: The United States, Italy and Spain were the sources of the acute and convalescent COVID-19 samples. Nucleic acid was either cDNA or gDNA, and it came from T cells, B-cell-depleted T cells, or PBMCs.

In the original workflow: The authors estimated nucleated cell counts from reference gene primer amplification. The table came from immunoSEQ multiplex PCR; TCRdb's copy has only in-frame clones and leaves some out. For V, J and clone size, that table is used; D and trimming come from the DNA. This table has roughly 200,000 clones, more than 85% appearing once. The V gene's germline CDR1 is LNHNV and CDR2 YYDKDF (reference sequence). CDR3 length equals 15 residues. V lost 0 bases to trimming and J lost 0 bases, with 9 bases between them. V and J are TRBV15 and TRBJ2-7; D gene ambiguous. Sequenced input: peripheral blood. The sequence was collected from a man in his sixties with acute or convalescent COVID-19. This CDR3 reads CATSRDRQVSYEQYF. CDR3 in DNA: TGTGCCACCAGCAGAGATCGCCAGGTCTCCTACGAGCAGTACTTC. Based on the CDR3 plus reference TRBV15 and TRBJ2-7, the full variable domain is DAMVIQNPRYQVTQFGKPVTLSCSQTLNHNVMYWYQQKSSQAPKLLFHYYDKDFNNEADTPDNFQSRRPNTSFCFLDIRSPGLGDTAMYLCATSRDRQVSYEQYFGPGTRLTVT.